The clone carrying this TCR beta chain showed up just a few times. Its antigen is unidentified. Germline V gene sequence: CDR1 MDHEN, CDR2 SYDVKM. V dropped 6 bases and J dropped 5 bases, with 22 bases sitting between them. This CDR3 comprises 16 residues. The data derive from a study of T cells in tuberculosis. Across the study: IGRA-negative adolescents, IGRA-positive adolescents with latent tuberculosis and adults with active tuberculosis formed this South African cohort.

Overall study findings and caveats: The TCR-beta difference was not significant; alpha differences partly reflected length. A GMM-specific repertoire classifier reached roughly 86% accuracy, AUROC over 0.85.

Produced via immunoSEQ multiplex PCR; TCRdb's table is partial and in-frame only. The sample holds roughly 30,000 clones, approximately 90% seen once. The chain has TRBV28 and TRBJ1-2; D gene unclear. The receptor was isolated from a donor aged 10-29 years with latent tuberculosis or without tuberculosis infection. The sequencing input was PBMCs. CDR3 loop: CASSRPGDEQLYGYTF. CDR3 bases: TGTGCCAGCAGCCGCCCCGGAGACGAGCAGCTGTATGGCTACACCTTC.